A selection of T cell receptor beta chains follows, all from one sample in a study of technical replicates of blood from a few donors. The method was immunoSEQ multiplex PCR; TCRdb's version includes in-frame clones alone and lacks a portion of them. The data show approximately 12,000 clones, roughly 80% seen once. Sample: PBMCs. These receptors were collected from a human donor in good health. Both conserved end residues are part of each CDR3. The D gene is left open where the match is weak. Some rows have no size entry. The others give once, few or many, or a class for an expanded clone.

CDR3 protein: CASSYRGGGQPQHF; CDR3 DNA: TGTGCCAGCAGCTACAGGGGAGGTGGGCAGCCCCAGCATTTT; J gene: TRBJ1-5; D gene: TRBD1; V gene: TRBV5-6; clone size: .
CDR3 protein: CASSPRRGETQYF; CDR3 DNA: TGTGCCAGCAGTCCTCGCAGGGGGGAGACCCAGTACTTC; J gene: TRBJ2-5; D gene: TRBD1; V gene: TRBV6-4; clone size: .
CDR3 protein: CASSRLAGSALVGTGELFF; CDR3 DNA: TGTGCCAGCAGTCGACTAGCGGGATCCGCCCTCGTGGGCACCGGGGAGCTGTTTTTT; J gene: TRBJ2-2; D gene: TRBD2; V gene: TRBV14; clone size: .
CDR3 protein: CASSVELYSGNTIYF; CDR3 DNA: TGTGCCAGCAGTGTTGAGCTTTACTCTGGAAACACCATATATTTT; J gene: TRBJ1-3; D gene: .; V gene: TRBV6-1; clone size: .
CDR3 protein: CASSPWTTPPYNEQFF; CDR3 DNA: TGTGCCAGCAGCCCCTGGACAACCCCACCTTACAATGAGCAGTTCTTC; J gene: TRBJ2-1; D gene: .; V gene: TRBV7-2; clone size: .
CDR3 protein: CASSEQGVSSYEQYF; CDR3 DNA: TGTGCCAGCAGTGAACAGGGGGTGAGCTCCTACGAGCAGTACTTC; J gene: TRBJ2-7; D gene: TRBD1; V gene: TRBV6-1; clone size: once
CDR3 protein: CASSNPDGRNEQFF; CDR3 DNA: TGTGCCAGCAGCAACCCGGACGGGAGGAATGAGCAGTTCTTC; J gene: TRBJ2-1; D gene: TRBD2; V gene: TRBV7-6; clone size: .
CDR3 protein: CASSKGTSGAYNEQFF; CDR3 DNA: TGTGCCAGCAGTAAAGGGACTAGCGGAGCCTACAATGAGCAGTTCTTC; J gene: TRBJ2-1; D gene: TRBD2; V gene: TRBV6-1; clone size: .
CDR3 protein: CASSGRLAGEQYF; CDR3 DNA: TGTGCCAGCAGCGGTCGACTAGCGGGGGAGCAGTACTTC; J gene: TRBJ2-7; D gene: TRBD2; V gene: TRBV7-6; clone size: .
CDR3 protein: CASSLQGPETGELFF; CDR3 DNA: TGTGCCAGCAGCTTACAGGGTCCGGAGACCGGGGAGCTGTTTTTT; J gene: TRBJ2-2; D gene: .; V gene: TRBV7-9; clone size: .
CDR3 protein: CASRAGSGEAFF; CDR3 DNA: TGTGCCAGCAGAGCGGGGTCTGGTGAAGCTTTCTTT; J gene: TRBJ1-1; D gene: .; V gene: TRBV2; clone size: .
CDR3 protein: CASSPGHNQPQHF; CDR3 DNA: TGTGCCAGCAGCCCCGGACACAATCAGCCCCAGCATTTT; J gene: TRBJ1-5; D gene: .; V gene: TRBV7-8; clone size: .
CDR3 protein: CASGLTGGVGYTF; CDR3 DNA: TGTGCTAGTGGCCTTACCGGGGGAGTTGGCTACACCTTC; J gene: TRBJ1-2; D gene: .; V gene: TRBV12-5; clone size: once
CDR3 protein: CASSPIAGGREQYF; CDR3 DNA: TGTGCCAGCAGCCCCATAGCGGGAGGGAGGGAGCAGTACTTC; J gene: TRBJ2-7; D gene: TRBD2; V gene: TRBV28; clone size: .
CDR3 protein: CASSSQGGTDTQYF; CDR3 DNA: TGTGCCAGCTCGTCGCAGGGTGGCACAGATACGCAGTATTTT; J gene: TRBJ2-3; D gene: .; V gene: TRBV7-9; clone size: .
CDR3 protein: CAWAAVVASDEQYF; CDR3 DNA: TGTGCCTGGGCGGCTGTGGTGGCTTCGGACGAGCAGTACTTC; J gene: TRBJ2-7; D gene: .; V gene: TRBV30; clone size: .
CDR3 protein: CASIRQGDSGNTIYF; CDR3 DNA: TGTGCCAGCATACGACAGGGCGACTCTGGAAACACCATATATTTT; J gene: TRBJ1-3; D gene: TRBD1; V gene: TRBV6-1; clone size: .
CDR3 protein: CASLGFSGRGEQFF; CDR3 DNA: TGTGCCAGCCTGGGTTTTAGCGGGAGGGGTGAGCAGTTCTTC; J gene: TRBJ2-1; D gene: TRBD2; V gene: TRBV6-1; clone size: once
CDR3 protein: CASSLQGDEQFF; CDR3 DNA: TGTGCCAGCAGCTTACAGGGCGATGAGCAGTTCTTC; J gene: TRBJ2-1; D gene: .; V gene: TRBV7-6; clone size: .
CDR3 protein: CASSPDRGHNEQFF; CDR3 DNA: TGTGCCAGCAGCCCGGACAGGGGGCACAATGAGCAGTTCTTC; J gene: TRBJ2-1; D gene: TRBD1; V gene: TRBV5-4; clone size: .
CDR3 protein: CASSPTAAGEQYF; CDR3 DNA: TGTGCCAGCAGCCCAACAGCAGCAGGGGAGCAGTACTTC; J gene: TRBJ2-7; D gene: .; V gene: TRBV27; clone size: .
CDR3 protein: CASSGRGAGEETQYF; CDR3 DNA: TGTGCCAGCAGTGGCCGCGGAGCGGGAGAAGAGACCCAGTACTTC; J gene: TRBJ2-5; D gene: TRBD2; V gene: TRBV28; clone size: .
CDR3 protein: CASSLSALAGREQYF; CDR3 DNA: TGTGCCAGCAGCTTGAGTGCCCTAGCGGGGCGCGAGCAGTACTTC; J gene: TRBJ2-7; D gene: TRBD2; V gene: TRBV5-6; clone size: .
CDR3 protein: CASSMKGLAGGPRETQYF; CDR3 DNA: TGTGCCAGTAGTATGAAGGGGCTAGCGGGAGGCCCTAGGGAGACCCAGTACTTC; J gene: TRBJ2-5; D gene: TRBD2; V gene: TRBV19; clone size: .
CDR3 protein: CASREQGTAATNEKLFF; CDR3 DNA: TGTGCCAGCAGGGAACAAGGGACAGCGGCAACTAATGAAAAACTGTTTTTT; J gene: TRBJ1-4; D gene: TRBD1; V gene: TRBV2; clone size: .
CDR3 protein: CAWSPASGPYEQYF; CDR3 DNA: TGTGCCTGGAGTCCGGCTAGCGGTCCCTACGAGCAGTACTTC; J gene: TRBJ2-7; D gene: TRBD2; V gene: TRBV30; clone size: .
CDR3 protein: CASGPNGQASRNQPQHF; CDR3 DNA: TGTGCTAGTGGCCCGAATGGACAGGCGAGTCGCAATCAGCCCCAGCATTTT; J gene: TRBJ1-5; D gene: TRBD1; V gene: TRBV12-5; clone size: .
CDR3 protein: CASSAEQGWNQPQHF; CDR3 DNA: TGTGCCAGCAGTGCAGAGCAGGGGTGGAATCAGCCCCAGCATTTT; J gene: TRBJ1-5; D gene: .; V gene: TRBV2; clone size: .
CDR3 protein: CASAPAGGRTDTQYF; CDR3 DNA: TGTGCCAGCGCCCCCGCGGGGGGACGCACAGATACGCAGTATTTT; J gene: TRBJ2-3; D gene: TRBD2; V gene: TRBV11-1; clone size: .
CDR3 protein: CATRGGTVDYGYTF; CDR3 DNA: TGTGCCACCAGAGGAGGGACAGTGGATTATGGCTACACCTTC; J gene: TRBJ1-2; D gene: TRBD1; V gene: TRBV19; clone size: .
CDR3 protein: CASSVHRGLAASTDTQYF; CDR3 DNA: TGTGCCAGCAGCGTCCACCGGGGACTAGCGGCTAGCACAGATACGCAGTATTTT; J gene: TRBJ2-3; D gene: TRBD2; V gene: TRBV2; clone size: .
CDR3 protein: CASSPGERDQTQYF; CDR3 DNA: TGCGCCAGCAGCCCGGGAGAACGGGACCAGACCCAGTACTTC; J gene: TRBJ2-5; D gene: .; V gene: TRBV5-1; clone size: .
CDR3 protein: CASSLVRAQRTIYF; CDR3 DNA: TGTGCCAGCAGCTTGGTCAGGGCACAACGCACCATATATTTT; J gene: TRBJ1-3; D gene: .; V gene: TRBV5-6; clone size: .
CDR3 protein: CATSSGQSNEKLFF; CDR3 DNA: TGTGCCACCAGCTCGGGACAGTCTAATGAAAAACTGTTTTTT; J gene: TRBJ1-4; D gene: TRBD1; V gene: TRBV15; clone size: .
CDR3 protein: CAISSPRGVEASNQPQHF; CDR3 DNA: TGTGCCATCAGTTCGCCGCGGGGCGTGGAGGCTAGCAATCAGCCCCAGCATTTT; J gene: TRBJ1-5; D gene: .; V gene: TRBV10-3; clone size: .
CDR3 protein: CASSPSGDSYNEQFF; CDR3 DNA: TGCGCCAGCAGCCCTAGCGGGGACTCCTACAATGAGCAGTTCTTC; J gene: TRBJ2-1; D gene: TRBD2; V gene: TRBV4-1; clone size: .
CDR3 protein: CASRSDSSYNEQFF; CDR3 DNA: TGTGCCAGTCGATCGGACTCCTCATACAATGAGCAGTTCTTC; J gene: TRBJ2-1; D gene: .; V gene: TRBV19; clone size: .
CDR3 protein: CASSLTGGGFEQYF; CDR3 DNA: TGCGCCAGCAGCTTGACCGGAGGAGGCTTCGAGCAGTACTTC; J gene: TRBJ2-7; D gene: .; V gene: TRBV5-1; clone size: .
CDR3 protein: CASSSGQGGSTDTQYF; CDR3 DNA: TGCGCCAGCAGCTCCGGACAGGGTGGGTCCACAGATACGCAGTATTTT; J gene: TRBJ2-3; D gene: TRBD1; V gene: TRBV5-1; clone size: .
CDR3 protein: CASSQESLRDRSRNQPQHF; CDR3 DNA: TGCGCCAGCAGCCAAGAATCCCTTAGGGACAGGTCTCGCAATCAGCCCCAGCATTTT; J gene: TRBJ1-5; D gene: TRBD1; V gene: TRBV4-1; clone size: .
CDR3 protein: CASRIGTSGYNEQFF; CDR3 DNA: TGTGCCAGCAGGATCGGGACTAGCGGTTACAATGAGCAGTTCTTC; J gene: TRBJ2-1; D gene: TRBD2; V gene: TRBV6-5; clone size: .
CDR3 protein: CASSPSLSTGFTNEKLFF; CDR3 DNA: TGTGCCAGCTCACCATCGCTATCCACAGGGTTCACTAATGAAAAACTGTTTTTT; J gene: TRBJ1-4; D gene: .; V gene: TRBV18; clone size: .
CDR3 protein: CSVRGGDTEAFF; CDR3 DNA: TGCAGCGTTCGGGGGGGGGACACTGAAGCTTTCTTT; J gene: TRBJ1-1; D gene: .; V gene: TRBV29-1; clone size: .